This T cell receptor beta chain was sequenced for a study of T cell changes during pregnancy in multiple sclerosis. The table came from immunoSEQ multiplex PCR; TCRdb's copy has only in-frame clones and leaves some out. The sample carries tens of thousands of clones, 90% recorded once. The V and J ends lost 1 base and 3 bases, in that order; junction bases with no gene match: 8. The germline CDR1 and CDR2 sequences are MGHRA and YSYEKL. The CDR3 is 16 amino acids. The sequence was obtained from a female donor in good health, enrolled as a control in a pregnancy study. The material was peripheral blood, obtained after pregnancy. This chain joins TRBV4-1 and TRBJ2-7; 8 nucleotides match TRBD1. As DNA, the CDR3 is TGCGCCAGCAGCCAAGTGTCTACAGGGGGTCTCTACGAGCAGTACTTC. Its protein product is CASSQVSTGGLYEQYF.